This TCR beta chain was documented in a study of shared clonotypes between healthy human individuals. Study-level information: For every donor, three CD4 naive, three CD4 memory, two CD8 naive and one CD8 memory plates were used.

CD45RO-negative, CCR7-selected cells formed the naive CD8 fraction, which excluded terminally differentiated effector memory CD45RA+ cells. The protocol was immunoSEQ multiplex PCR, while the TCRdb copy is restricted to in-frame clones and leaves out a portion. The sample shows roughly 2.1 million clones, more than 85% of them seen only once. This sequence was found in a man younger than 35 in good health. Some clones in this sample may be carry-over from other donors' samples. Material for sequencing was naive CD8+ T cells from PBMCs.

CDR3 amino acids: CASSEPGTVAKNIQYF. The DNA of the CDR3 is TGTGCCAGCAGTGAACCGGGAACGGTGGCCAAAAACATTCAGTACTTC. The genes are TRBV6-1 and TRBJ2-4, with a weak D call TRBD2 (5 bases). Trimming cost V 2 bases and J 1 base, with 12 bases left between them. CDR3 size: 16 residues. Germline CDR1 and CDR2: MNHNS and SASEGT.